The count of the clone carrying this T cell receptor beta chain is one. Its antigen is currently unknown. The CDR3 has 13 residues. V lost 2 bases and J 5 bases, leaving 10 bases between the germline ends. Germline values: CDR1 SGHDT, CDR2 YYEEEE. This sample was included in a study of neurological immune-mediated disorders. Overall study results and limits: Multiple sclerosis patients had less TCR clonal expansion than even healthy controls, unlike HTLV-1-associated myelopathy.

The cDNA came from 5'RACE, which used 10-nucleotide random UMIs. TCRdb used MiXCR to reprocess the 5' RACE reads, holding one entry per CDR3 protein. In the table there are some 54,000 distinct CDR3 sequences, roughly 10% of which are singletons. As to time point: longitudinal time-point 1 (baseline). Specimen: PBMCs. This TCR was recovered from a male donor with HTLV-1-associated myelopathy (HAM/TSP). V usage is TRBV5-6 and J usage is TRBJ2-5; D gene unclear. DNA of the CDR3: TGTGCCAGCAGCTTTTTGTGGACGGAGACCCAGTACTTC. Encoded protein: CASSFLWTETQYF. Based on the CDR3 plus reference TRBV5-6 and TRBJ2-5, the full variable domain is DAGVTQSPTHLIKTRGQQVTLRCSPKSGHDTVSWYQQALGQGPQFIFQYYEEEERQRGNFPDRFSGHQFPNYSSELNVNALLLGDSALYLCASSFLWTETQYFGPGTRLLVL.